One sample yielded the 24 T cell receptor beta chains listed below, sequenced in a study of T cells in Graves' hyperthyroidism and ophthalmopathy. Amplified TCR beta CDR3 regions derived from RNA transcripts. RT-PCR in the first round (using the HTBI primer set) targeted the TCR CDR3. Using its own MiXCR run on the multiplex PCR reads, TCRdb lists one record per CDR3 protein. Here the sample spans 240,000 or so distinct CDR3 sequences, about a sixth being singletons. The sample consisted of blood. Source of these receptors: a woman aged 18-29 years with Graves' ophthalmopathy.

This clonotype was observed at least ten times. The V gene is TRBV10-3, the J gene TRBJ1-6; D uncertain. Germline values: CDR1 ENHRY, CDR2 SYGVKD. The V end was cut by 0 bases, the J end by 6 bases, with 15 bases between. The CDR3 extends over 17 amino acids. CDR3 protein: CAISESWQETPNSPLHF. CDR3 nucleotide sequence: TGTGCCATCAGTGAGTCGTGGCAGGAGACCCCTAATTCACCCCTCCACTTT.

This clonotype has a single count. The rearrangement joins TRBV28 to TRBJ1-3; D unresolved. Trimming cost V 5 bases and J 2 bases, with 19 bases left between them. This CDR3 is 17 amino acids long. In germline, CDR1 is MDHEN, CDR2 SYDVKM. The CDR3 loop reads CASSKISGKWAGNTIYF. The DNA for the CDR3 is TGTGCCAGCAGTAAGATATCGGGGAAGTGGGCTGGAAACACCATATATTTT.

At least ten counts were recorded for this clonotype. This chain links TRBV6-2 or TRBV6-3 with TRBJ1-1; 7 bases fit TRBD1. In germline, CDR1 is MNHEY, CDR2 SVGEGT. Trimming removed 6 bases from V and 11 bases from J; junction bases left unmatched: 12. The CDR3 extends over 13 amino acids. The CDR3 is CASRIRQQGLAFF. The CDR3 region has the DNA TGTGCCAGCAGGATCCGACAACAGGGGTTGGCTTTCTTT.

This clonotype showed up just once. V usage is TRBV15 and J usage is TRBJ2-7, with 12 bases that match TRBD1. Germline V gene sequence: CDR1 LNHNV, CDR2 YYDKDF (reference sequence). Trimming cost V 3 bases and J 7 bases; bases outside gene matches: 13. This CDR3 comprises 17 residues. Written as DNA, the CDR3 is TGTGCCACCAGCAGCCGGAACCGGGACAGGGGGCTGGGAGAGCAGTACTTC. Its protein is CATSSRNRDRGLGEQYF.

At least ten counts were recorded for this clonotype. The genes are TRBV18 and TRBJ1-4; D gene uncertain. The CDR3 sequence is 11 residues long. Germline CDR1 and CDR2: KGHSH and LQKENI. V was pared by 3 bases and J by 8 bases, with 4 bases between. Here the CDR3 DNA reads TGTGCCAGCTCACCGGGAGAAAAACTGTTTTTT. It specifies CASSPGEKLFF.

The table lists this clonotype with many counts. This rearrangement joins TRBV29-1 to TRBJ2-7; D is possibly TRBD1 or TRBD2 (5 bases each). V lost 7 bases and J 4 bases, leaving 17 bases between the germline ends. Germline CDR1 reads SQVTM; CDR2 reads ANQGSEA. CDR3 length: 13 residues. CDR3 in amino acids: CSASNWGSYEQYF. The CDR3 DNA reads as TGCAGCGCCTCCAATTGGGGGTCTTACGAGCAGTACTTC.

The CDR3 loop is CASSLAGRGYSYNEQFF. The CDR3 nucleotides are TGTGCCAGCAGCTTAGCCGGGCGGGGATACTCCTACAATGAGCAGTTCTTC. The chain uses TRBV13 and TRBJ2-1; D might be TRBD2 (6 bases). V shed 1 base and J shed 0 bases, with 13 bases lying between them. Germline loops: CDR1 PRHDT, CDR2 FYEKMQ (reference sequence). The CDR3 extends over 17 amino acids.

The chain couples TRBV29-1 to TRBJ2-1; D is perhaps TRBD2 (5 bases). The CDR3 length is 16 residues. Germline V lookup: CDR1 SQVTM, CDR2 ANQGSEA. Trimming pared 6 bases from V and 4 bases from J, leaving 22 bases between. The chain's CDR3 is CSVSYPGVDWYNEQFF. In nucleotides, the CDR3 is TGCAGCGTCTCCTACCCCGGGGTGGATTGGTACAATGAGCAGTTCTTC.

This clonotype has ten or more counts. This chain joins TRBV9 and TRBJ2-5; 9 bases line up with TRBD1. The CDR3 contains 16 residues. Germline V gene data show CDR1 as SGDLS and CDR2 as YYNGEE. The J segment lost 3 bases and the V segment lost 4 bases, leaving 10 bases of the junction unmatched. The CDR3 loop reads CASSITGTGPEETQYF. CDR3 DNA sequence: TGTGCCAGCAGCATTACCGGGACAGGGCCTGAAGAGACCCAGTACTTC.

This clonotype was observed a handful of times. CDR3 nucleotide sequence: TGTGCCAGCAGCGCGACCACCCGGAACACTGAAGCTTTCTTT. Translating gives CASSATTRNTEAFF. The chain uses TRBV7-9 and TRBJ1-1; the D is unclear. With 5 bases removed from V and 1 base from J, the gap between germline ends came to 11 bases. Germline V gene sequence: CDR1 SEHNR, CDR2 FQNEAQ (reference sequence). The CDR3 has 14 amino acids.

The chain employs TRBV5-8 and TRBJ2-1, with TRBD1 matching over 9 bases. Per the germline V gene, CDR1 is SGHTS and CDR2 is YDEGEE. This CDR3 has 17 residues. Unmatched junction bases numbered 12, after V lost 1 base and J lost 7 bases. The CDR3 protein is CASSLMTGTGIPNEQFF. The CDR3, as DNA: TGTGCCAGCAGCTTGATGACCGGGACAGGGATCCCTAATGAGCAGTTCTTC.

There are many counts of this clonotype. The DNA of the CDR3 is TGCGCCAGCAGCGATCACTTTGGAGGGCCCACGGGGAATGAGCAGTTCTTC. Amino acid sequence: CASSDHFGGPTGNEQFF. The rearrangement links TRBV5-1 to TRBJ2-1; the D gene is possibly TRBD2 (6 bases). V was cut by 4 bases and J by 7 bases, with 24 bases left in between. The CDR3 contains 17 residues. Germline CDR1 reads SGHRS; CDR2 reads YFSETQ.

The sample holds many counts of this clonotype. The chain joins TRBV11-2 to TRBJ2-2; 16 bases agree with TRBD2. The CDR3 totals 19 residues. CDR1 is SGHAT, CDR2 FQNNGV, per germline. V lost 5 bases, J lost 4 bases, and 10 bases stayed unmatched. The CDR3 loop is CASSQLPGLAGGPTGELFF. As DNA, the CDR3 is TGTGCCAGCAGCCAACTACCGGGACTAGCGGGGGGGCCCACCGGGGAGCTGTTTTTT. Complete variable domain (other parts from reference TRBV11-2 and TRBJ2-2): EAGVAQSPRYKIIEKRQSVAFWCNPISGHATLYWYQQILGQGPKLLIQFQNNGVVDDSQLPKDRFSAERLKGVDSTLKIQPAKLEDSAVYLCASSQLPGLAGGPTGELFFGEGSRLTVL.

This clonotype was recorded a few times. The V call is TRBV4-3, the J call TRBJ2-1; D is uncertain. CDR3 size: 13 residues. With 0 bases removed from V and 8 bases from J, the gap between germline ends came to 8 bases. Germline CDR1 and CDR2: LGHNA and YSLEER. The CDR3: CASSQETRDEQFF. CDR3 nucleotide sequence: TGCGCCAGCAGCCAAGAGACCCGGGATGAGCAGTTCTTC.

At least ten counts were recorded for this clonotype. In DNA form, the CDR3 reads TGTGCCAGCAGCCTATCTAGCGGCCCCTACAATGAGCAGTTCTTC. Protein product: CASSLSSGPYNEQFF. The J gene is TRBJ2-1, the V gene TRBV28; 7 bases fit TRBD2. Trimming at V came to 6 bases and at J to 2 bases, leaving 7 bases not matched to a gene. The CDR3 covers 15 residues. Germline assignment: CDR1 MDHEN and CDR2 SYDVKM.

This clonotype was recorded at least ten times. V usage is TRBV5-4 and J usage is TRBJ2-7; no definite D call. With 0 bases removed from V and 2 bases from J, the gap between germline ends came to 15 bases. CDR3 length: 16 residues. The germline gives CDR1 SGHNT, CDR2 YYREEE (reference sequence). In DNA, the CDR3 is TGTGCCAGCAGCTTGGCCGGCGGCTCGGGCCCCTACGAGCAGTACTTC. Protein product: CASSLAGGSGPYEQYF.

This clonotype has ten or more counts. CDR3 loop: CASSLAPGQATREQFF. The CDR3 DNA follows: TGTGCCAGCAGCTTAGCTCCGGGACAGGCAACCCGCGAGCAGTTCTTC. The J gene is TRBJ2-1, the V gene TRBV7-6; 8 bases are a match to TRBD1. V lost 0 bases, J lost 10 bases, and 11 bases stayed unmatched. Per the germline V gene, CDR1 is SGHVS and CDR2 is FNYEAQ. The CDR3 has 16 residues.

This clonotype came up many times. The chain joins TRBV20-1 to TRBJ2-3; TRBD2 might be the D (5 bases). The length of the CDR3 is 12 residues. With 2 bases removed from V and 8 bases from J, the gap between germline ends came to 11 bases. Germline V gene lookup returns CDR1 DFQATT and CDR2 SNEGSKA (reference sequence). This CDR3 reads CSARRPGGTQYF. CDR3 nucleotides: TGCAGTGCTAGACGACCCGGAGGTACGCAGTATTTT.

This clonotype came up many times. The chain combines TRBV2 with TRBJ1-1, with D uncertain. The CDR3 totals 13 residues. Trimming cost V 6 bases and J 1 base, with 9 bases left between them. Per the germline V gene, CDR1 is SNHLY and CDR2 is FYNNEI. The CDR3 DNA sequence: TGTGCCAGCAGCCGGACGGGGAACACTGAAGCTTTCTTT. Translation gives CASSRTGNTEAFF.

This clonotype was seen repeatedly, ten times or more. The rearrangement uses TRBV15 and TRBJ2-3, with D unresolved. The V end lost 0 bases, the J end lost 4 bases, and 8 bases lay between the germline ends. Per germline, CDR1 LNHNV and CDR2 YYDKDF (reference sequence). The CDR3 is 14 residues long. CDR3 nucleotide sequence: TGTGCCACCAGCAGAGATCGAATCCCAGATACGCAGTATTTT. Protein product: CATSRDRIPDTQYF.

The sample holds a few counts of this clonotype. The rearrangement joins TRBV29-1 to TRBJ2-1; 11 nucleotides agree with TRBD2. In germline, CDR1 is SQVTM, CDR2 ANQGSEA. V was pared by 6 bases and J by 0 bases, with 10 bases of the junction left unmatched. CDR3 length: 17 amino acids. CDR3: CSVCLIGTSGSYNEQFF. The CDR3 region has the DNA TGCAGCGTCTGTTTGATCGGGACTAGCGGCTCCTACAATGAGCAGTTCTTC.

The chain links TRBV9 to TRBJ2-3; D gene unclear. The CDR3 extends over 16 amino acids. Germline CDR1 is SGDLS and CDR2 is YYNGEE. V dropped 3 bases and J dropped 4 bases, with 18 bases sitting between them. DNA for the CDR3: TGTGCCAGCAGCGCTCCCAATTCCCCGCGAGCAGATACGCAGTATTTT. The encoded protein is CASSAPNSPRADTQYF.

In this sample, this clonotype turned up many times. The V and J genes are TRBV7-2 and TRBJ1-1; no reliable D call. Germline V gene sequence: CDR1 SGHTA, CDR2 FQGNSA. V lost 1 base and J lost 8, with 11 bases in between. The CDR3 has 13 amino acids. The CDR3 loop is CASSLVLHGEAFF. The CDR3 DNA sequence: TGTGCCAGCAGCTTAGTGCTCCATGGGGAAGCTTTCTTT.

The rearrangement links TRBV28 to TRBJ1-5; 7 bases match TRBD1. The CDR3 loop spans 16 amino acids. CDR1 and CDR2 from the germline V gene are MDHEN and SYDVKM. V lost 6 bases, J lost 3 bases, and 11 bases stayed unmatched. The CDR3 sequence is CASSPVQGGLNQPQHF. CDR3 sequence (DNA): TGTGCCAGCAGCCCTGTCCAGGGGGGCCTCAATCAGCCCCAGCATTTT.